What follows describes a single TCR beta chain. Its antigen is undetermined. This entry is derived from a study of T-cell memory formation after mild COVID-19. In the study overall: Each donor largely had its own TCR clusters. Study results and limitations: Pre-infection memory held some responding clones, suggesting pre-existing cross-reactive T cells responded.

From 5'RACE with constant-segment primers came TCR alpha and TCR beta cDNA libraries that carried sample barcodes and UMIs. A single record per CDR3 protein comes from TCRdb applying MiXCR to the 5' RACE reads. Here the sample spans about 140,000 distinct CDR3 sequences, 11% to 15% being singletons. Sequenced input: PBMCs or a T cell subset sorted from them (not recorded which). The receptor's source is an adult woman who had mild COVID-19 (a few samples of this study predate the infection). Cell type and time point are not known.

The CDR3 spells CASRGTGGFQETQYF. CDR3 sequence (DNA): TGTGCCAGCAGGGGGACAGGGGGCTTCCAAGAGACCCAGTACTTC. The chain is built from TRBV6-5 and TRBJ2-5; 12 bases map to TRBD1. The CDR3 length is 15 residues. Germline loops: CDR1 MNHEY, CDR2 SVGAGI. V dropped 6 bases and J dropped 1; count of bases not matched to a gene: 3.